This T cell receptor beta chain was obtained from a study of blood T cell repertoires in COVID-19. The CDR3 length is 15 residues. The germline gives CDR1 SGHAT, CDR2 FQNNGV. The assay was immunoSEQ multiplex PCR, and TCRdb's table has in-frame clones only and misses some. The data show more than 150,000 clones, approximately 80% seen once. A single count supports this clone. The germline gene is not matched at one end of the junction; a read error may be the cause. Adults between roughly 18 and 89 years of age took part from under 25 US areas. Participants in the exposed group had met a COVID-19 case in the 2 weeks before joining the study.

The TCR was taken from a man aged 60 to 75 who had been exposed to COVID-19. Sample: PBMCs or T cells enriched from blood (not recorded which). The chain couples TRBV11-2 to TRBJ2-2; 8 bases align to TRBD2. The CDR3 sequence: CASRLGAGGTGELFF. CDR3 nucleotide sequence: TGTGCCAGCAGATTAGGGGCGGGAGGTACCGGGGAGCTGTTTTTT.